The 15 T cell receptor beta chains below were found in one sample sequenced in a study of response to subunit inactivated influenza vaccine. From the RT-PCR reads, TCRdb called clonotypes with MiXCR, one entry per CDR3 protein. The data contain about 620,000 distinct CDR3 sequences, around 11% of them singletons. The same data also contributed to another study, on T cells expressing NK-cell markers. From that report: 5'RACE template switching built TCR beta cDNA with unique molecular identifiers.

The starting material was PBMCs from blood, obtained on the day of vaccination. Receptors were obtained from a man aged 50-59 years who received an inactivated influenza vaccine.

This clonotype was detected only a few times. The genes are TRBV6-2 or TRBV6-3 and TRBJ2-1; 13 bases line up with TRBD2. This CDR3 contains 14 residues. The V gene's germline CDR1 is MNHEY and CDR2 SVGEGT. The V gene end was trimmed by 5 bases and the J gene end by 13 bases; junction bases not matched to a gene: 8. CDR3 nucleotide sequence: TGTGCCAGCAGTCTCGGACTAGCGGGAGTAGGTCAGTTCTTC. Protein product: CASSLGLAGVGQFF.

This clonotype was seen a few times. The CDR3 sequence: CASSLTESWTMNTGELFF. In DNA form, the CDR3 reads TGTGCCAGCAGCTTAACGGAGTCCTGGACAATGAACACCGGGGAGCTGTTTTTT. The V and J genes are TRBV7-3 and TRBJ2-2, with D possibly being TRBD1 (5 bases). V was pared by 0 bases and J by 1 base, with 15 bases between. This CDR3 is built from 18 residues. CDR1 is SGHTA and CDR2 is FQGTGA in the germline V gene.

The chain uses TRBV6-2 or TRBV6-3 and TRBJ1-2; D gene uncertain. The CDR3 spans 12 residues. Deletions cut 2 bases from V and 5 bases from J, with 6 bases between. In germline, CDR1 is MNHEY, CDR2 SVGEGT. This CDR3 reads CASSYHSYGYTF. CDR3 DNA: TGTGCCAGCAGTTACCATTCGTATGGCTACACCTTC.

The chain links TRBV5-4 to TRBJ2-1, with D hard to call. This CDR3 has 14 residues. Germline CDR1 SGHNT, CDR2 YYREEE (reference sequence). Trimming took off 4 bases at V and 6 bases at J, with 14 bases between the two ends. CDR3 protein: CASSVDPGPNEQFF. CDR3 sequence (DNA): TGTGCCAGCAGCGTGGATCCCGGTCCCAATGAGCAGTTCTTC.

This clonotype was counted between two and nine times. The V gene is TRBV7-8, the J gene TRBJ2-1, with no clear D. V lost 5 bases and J lost 1, with 15 bases in between. The CDR3 length is 16 residues. The germline gives CDR1 SGHVS, CDR2 FQNEAQ. CDR3 residues: CASSPLRWISYNEQFF. CDR3 bases: TGTGCCAGCAGCCCCCTGAGGTGGATTTCCTACAATGAGCAGTTCTTC. Full variable domain (outside the CDR3, taken from reference TRBV7-8 and TRBJ2-1): GAGVSQSPRYKVAKRGQDVALRCDPISGHVSLFWYQQALGQGPEFLTYFQNEAQLDKSGLPSDRFFAERPEGSVSTLKIQRTQQEDSAVYLCASSPLRWISYNEQFFGPGTRLTVL.

This clonotype was detected many times. V usage is TRBV12-3 or TRBV12-4 and J usage is TRBJ2-1, with 12 bases lining up with TRBD2. CDR3 size: 16 residues. The V gene end was trimmed by 6 bases and the J gene end by 4 bases; junction bases not matched to a gene: 7. DNA of the CDR3: TGTGCCAGCAGCCCTAGCGGGGGGGCCACATACAATGAGCAGTTCTTC. This sequence encodes CASSPSGGATYNEQFF.

The chain combines TRBV12-3 or TRBV12-4 with TRBJ1-5; 9 bases align to TRBD1. Trimming removed 3 bases from V and 8 bases from J; junction bases left unmatched: 8. CDR3 length: 15 residues. Here the CDR3 DNA reads TGTGCCAGCAGTTTCGGACAGGGGAGGTCCGAGCCCCAGCATTTT. Translated: CASSFGQGRSEPQHF.

The chain uses TRBV5-1 and TRBJ2-7, with D possibly being TRBD1 (6 bases). Germline loops: CDR1 SGHRS, CDR2 YFSETQ. Trimming took off 0 bases at V and 4 bases at J, with 11 bases between the two ends. This CDR3 has 14 amino acids. CDR3 residues: CASSLVQGQYEQYF. The CDR3 DNA sequence: TGCGCCAGCAGCTTGGTTCAGGGGCAATACGAGCAGTACTTC.

A few counts support this clonotype. This sequence joins TRBV29-1 and TRBJ2-7; 11 bases fit TRBD1. Germline lookup yields CDR1 SQVTM and CDR2 ANQGSEA. The CDR3 sequence is 13 residues long. V dropped 6 bases and J dropped 2; count of bases not matched to a gene: 3. The CDR3 is CSVEGQGAYEQYF. The CDR3, as DNA: TGCAGCGTCGAGGGACAGGGGGCCTACGAGCAGTACTTC.

This clonotype turned up a few times. The rearrangement uses TRBV6-2 or TRBV6-3 and TRBJ2-1; the D is unclear. The CDR3 sequence is 11 residues long. CDR1 and CDR2 (germline): MNHEY, SVGEGT. Trimming took off 5 bases at V and 10 bases at J, with 9 bases between the two ends. CDR3 bases: TGTGCCAGCAGTGACCGGCGGGAGCAGTTCTTC. Amino acid sequence: CASSDRREQFF.

This clonotype came up a few times. J is TRBJ1-2 and V is TRBV28; TRBD1 aligns across 9 bases. The CDR3 totals 17 residues. Germline trimming cut 3 bases from V and 4 bases from J; bases unmatched to any gene: 12. Germline CDR1 is MDHEN and CDR2 is SYDVKM. The CDR3 DNA is TGTGCCAGCAGTTTTATCTCGGGACAGGGATGGGGCTATGGCTACACCTTC. Translating gives CASSFISGQGWGYGYTF.

This clonotype occurred a few times. The chain employs TRBV6-5 and TRBJ1-1, with TRBD1 identical over 7 bases. Germline V gives CDR1 MNHEY, CDR2 SVGAGI. The V segment lost 0 bases and the J segment 1 base; nucleotides outside the gene matches: 2. The CDR3 contains 15 residues. CDR3 DNA: TGTGCCAGCAGTTACTCGGGACAGACGAACACTGAAGCTTTCTTT. It encodes CASSYSGQTNTEAFF.

The chain recombines TRBV7-2 with TRBJ2-5; D unresolved. CDR1 is SGHTA and CDR2 is FQGNSA in the germline V gene. With 2 bases removed from V and 5 bases from J, the gap between germline ends came to 15 bases. There are 15 residues in the CDR3. In nucleotides, the CDR3 is TGTGCCAGCAGCTTAAGCGTCAGCCCCGCTGAGACCCAGTACTTC. This sequence encodes CASSLSVSPAETQYF.

The chain uses TRBV12-3 or TRBV12-4 and TRBJ2-7; a weak D match, TRBD1 (7 bases). The V gene lost 3 bases and the J gene lost 0 bases, with 12 bases spanning the gap. The CDR3 is 15 residues long. The CDR3 region is CASSFWRGLSYEQYF. The CDR3 region has the DNA TGTGCCAGCAGTTTTTGGAGGGGGCTCTCCTACGAGCAGTACTTC.

This rearrangement joins TRBV4-3 to TRBJ1-2; perhaps TRBD1 as D (6 bases). The germline CDR1 and CDR2 sequences are LGHNA and YSLEER. Trimming stripped 1 base from V and 2 bases from J, with 14 bases between. This CDR3 region has 16 residues. This CDR3 is CASSQVSGGVNYGYTF. The CDR3 DNA reads TGCGCCAGCAGCCAAGTTTCCGGGGGCGTAAACTATGGCTACACCTTC.